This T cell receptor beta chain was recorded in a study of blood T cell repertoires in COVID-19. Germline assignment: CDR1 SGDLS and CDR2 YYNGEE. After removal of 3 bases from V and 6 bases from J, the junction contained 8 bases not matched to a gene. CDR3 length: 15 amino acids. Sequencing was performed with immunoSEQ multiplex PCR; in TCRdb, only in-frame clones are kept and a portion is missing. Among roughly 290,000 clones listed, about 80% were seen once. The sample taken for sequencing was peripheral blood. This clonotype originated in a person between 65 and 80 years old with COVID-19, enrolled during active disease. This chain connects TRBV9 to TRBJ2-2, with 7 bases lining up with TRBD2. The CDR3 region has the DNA TGTGCCAGCAGCGGCGAAGCGGGATTGGCCGGGGAGCTGTTTTTT. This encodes CASSGEAGLAGELFF.